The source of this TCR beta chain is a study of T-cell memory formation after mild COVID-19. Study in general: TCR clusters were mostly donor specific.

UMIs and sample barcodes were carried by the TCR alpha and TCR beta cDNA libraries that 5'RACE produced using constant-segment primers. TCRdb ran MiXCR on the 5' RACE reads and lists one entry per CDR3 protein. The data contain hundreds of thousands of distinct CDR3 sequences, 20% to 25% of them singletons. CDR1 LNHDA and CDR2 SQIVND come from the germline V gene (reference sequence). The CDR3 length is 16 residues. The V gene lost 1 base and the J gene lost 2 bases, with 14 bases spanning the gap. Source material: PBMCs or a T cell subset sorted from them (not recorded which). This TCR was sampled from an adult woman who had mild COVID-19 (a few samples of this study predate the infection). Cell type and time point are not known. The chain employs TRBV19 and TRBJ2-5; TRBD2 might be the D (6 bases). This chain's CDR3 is CASSIAEGLLQETQYF. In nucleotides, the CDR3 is TGTGCCAGTAGTATAGCGGAGGGGCTATTGCAAGAGACCCAGTACTTC.